The T cell receptor beta chain described here comes from a study of CD8 T cells in Susac syndrome. Findings of the study overall: Regarding the TCR sequencing and HLA analysis, the study admitted that a relatively small number of individuals were involved.

The V gene's germline CDR1 is DFQATT and CDR2 SNEGSKA (reference sequence). The CDR3 totals 13 residues. A quantity of about 0.45 to 1 ug RNA underwent reverse transcription using random hexamers. By means of immunoSEQ multiplex PCR, TCR beta CDR3 spanning 54 Vbeta and 13 Jbeta underwent amplification. One entry per CDR3 protein results from TCRdb running MiXCR on the immunoSEQ multiplex PCR reads. The table shows about 180,000 distinct CDR3 sequences, with 95% occurring only once. From blood CD8+ and CD4+ T cells, the TCR beta chain was sequenced. The authors negatively isolated CD8+ and CD4+ T cells and FACS-enriched TEMRA cells. About this clonotype: Its antigen is still unknown.

Sequences were obtained from CD4+ T cells from PBMCs. This sequence originates from a human donor with multiple sclerosis. This chain uses TRBV20-1 with TRBJ2-4; perhaps TRBD1 as D (5 bases). CDR3 residues: CTVGWQGGNIQYF. Here the CDR3 DNA reads TGCACTGTGGGGTGGCAGGGTGGGAACATTCAGTACTTC.